Sequencing of this T cell receptor beta chain was carried out in a study of CD8 T cells in ankylosing spondylitis. Study conclusions and caveats: It appeared that ankylosing spondylitis blood was characterized by a TCR beta motif of fewer than ten highly homologous variants. Disease-linked clones reportedly showed significant enrichment in matched ankylosing spondylitis synovial fluid.

The CDR3 length is 13 residues. Trimming left V 7 bases short and J 6 bases short, with 16 bases between. The germline V gene has CDR1 MNHNS and CDR2 SASEGT. TCRdb recomputed calls from the 5' RACE reads with MiXCR, one row per CDR3 protein. The sample contains 350,000 or so distinct CDR3 sequences, less than 10% of which appear only once. To note about this clonotype: Its antigen is unidentified.

This TCR was sampled from a male donor with ankylosing spondylitis. J is TRBJ2-7 and V is TRBV6-1; D gene unclear. Source material: blood, either unsorted or a sorted T cell fraction (not recorded which). The CDR3, as DNA: TGTGCCAGCACAAGGGCTGAGTCGGGCGAGCAGTACTTC. Encoded protein: CASTRAESGEQYF.